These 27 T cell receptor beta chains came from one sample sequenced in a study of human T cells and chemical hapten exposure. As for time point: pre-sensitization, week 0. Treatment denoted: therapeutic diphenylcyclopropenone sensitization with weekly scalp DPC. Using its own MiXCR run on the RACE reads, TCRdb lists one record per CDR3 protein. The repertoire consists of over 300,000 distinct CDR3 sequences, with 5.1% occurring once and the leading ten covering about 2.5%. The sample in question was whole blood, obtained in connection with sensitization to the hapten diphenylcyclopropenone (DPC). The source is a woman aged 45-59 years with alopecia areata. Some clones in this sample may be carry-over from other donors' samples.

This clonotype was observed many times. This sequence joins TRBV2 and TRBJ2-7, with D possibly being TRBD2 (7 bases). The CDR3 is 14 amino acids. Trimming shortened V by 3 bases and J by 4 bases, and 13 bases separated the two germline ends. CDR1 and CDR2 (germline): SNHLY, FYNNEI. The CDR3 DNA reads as TGTGCCAGCAGTGATGGGGGGGCCTTTTACGAGCAGTACTTC. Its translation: CASSDGGAFYEQYF.

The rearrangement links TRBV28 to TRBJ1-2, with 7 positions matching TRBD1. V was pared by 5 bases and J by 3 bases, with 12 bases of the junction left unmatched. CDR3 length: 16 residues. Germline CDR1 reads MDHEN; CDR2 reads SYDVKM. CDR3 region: CASSKPGTQGDYGYTF. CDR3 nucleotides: TGTGCCAGCAGTAAGCCCGGGACTCAGGGGGACTATGGCTACACCTTC.

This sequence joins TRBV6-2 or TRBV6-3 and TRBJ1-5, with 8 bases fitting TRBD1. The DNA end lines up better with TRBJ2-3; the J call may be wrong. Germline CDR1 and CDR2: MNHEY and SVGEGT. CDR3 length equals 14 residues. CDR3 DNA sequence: TGTGCCAGCAGCTGGACAGGGTCATATCGTCCCCAGTATTTT. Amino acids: CASSWTGSYRPQYF.

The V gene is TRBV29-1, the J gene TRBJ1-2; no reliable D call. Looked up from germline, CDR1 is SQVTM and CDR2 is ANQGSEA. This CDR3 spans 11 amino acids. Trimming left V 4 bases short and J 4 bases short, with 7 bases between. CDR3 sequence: CSVGGLYGYTF. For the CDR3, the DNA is TGCAGCGTTGGAGGTCTCTATGGCTACACCTTC.

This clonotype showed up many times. In DNA, the CDR3 is TGCGCCAGCAGCTTCTCGTCCCCAACTAATGAAAAACTGTTTTTT. Translating it yields CASSFSSPTNEKLFF. The rearrangement uses TRBV5-1 and TRBJ1-4; D is ambiguous. The V end was cut by 2 bases, the J end by 0 bases, with 8 bases between. Germline-derived CDR1 and CDR2 are SGHRS and YFSETQ. The length of the CDR3 is 15 residues.

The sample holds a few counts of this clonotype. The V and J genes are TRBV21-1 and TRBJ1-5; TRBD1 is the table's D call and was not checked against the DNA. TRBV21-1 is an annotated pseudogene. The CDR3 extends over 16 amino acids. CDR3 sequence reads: CASSHGGGRVWQPQHF. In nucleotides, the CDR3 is TGTGCCAGCAGCCACGGTGGAGGCAGGGTCTGGCAGCCCCAGCATTTT.

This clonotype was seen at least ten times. The CDR3 reads CASSLAGGAYNEQFF. CDR3 nucleotides: TGTGCCAGCAGTTTAGCCGGGGGCGCCTACAATGAGCAGTTCTTC. J is TRBJ2-1 and V is TRBV12-3 or TRBV12-4; D might be TRBD1 or TRBD2, each matching 6 bases. This CDR3 comprises 15 residues. V lost 0 bases, J lost 2 bases, and 8 bases lay in between.

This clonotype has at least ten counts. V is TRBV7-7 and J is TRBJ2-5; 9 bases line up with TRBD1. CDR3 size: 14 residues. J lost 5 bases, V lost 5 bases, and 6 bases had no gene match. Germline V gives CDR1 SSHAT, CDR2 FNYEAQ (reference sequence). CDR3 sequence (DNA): TGTGCCAGCAGCCCCACCGGGACAGGGGAGACCCAGTACTTC. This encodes CASSPTGTGETQYF.

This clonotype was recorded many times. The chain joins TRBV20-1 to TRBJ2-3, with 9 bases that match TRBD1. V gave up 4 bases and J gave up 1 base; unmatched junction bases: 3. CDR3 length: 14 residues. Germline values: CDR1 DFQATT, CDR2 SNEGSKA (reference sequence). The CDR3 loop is CSATRDRGTDTQYF. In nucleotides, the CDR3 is TGCAGTGCTACCCGGGACAGGGGCACAGATACGCAGTATTTT.

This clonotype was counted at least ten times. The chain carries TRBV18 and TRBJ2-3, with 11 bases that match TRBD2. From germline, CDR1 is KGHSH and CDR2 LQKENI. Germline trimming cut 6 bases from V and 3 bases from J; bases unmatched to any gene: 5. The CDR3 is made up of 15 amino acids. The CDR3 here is CASSPGLADTDTQYF. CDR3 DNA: TGTGCCAGCTCCCCGGGACTAGCGGATACAGATACGCAGTATTTT. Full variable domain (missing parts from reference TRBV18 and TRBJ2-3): NAGVMQNPRHLVRRRGQEARLRCSPMKGHSHVYWYRQLPEEGLKFMVYLQKENIIDESGMPKERFSAEFPKEGPSILRIQQVVRGDSAAYFCASSPGLADTDTQYFGPGTRLTVL.

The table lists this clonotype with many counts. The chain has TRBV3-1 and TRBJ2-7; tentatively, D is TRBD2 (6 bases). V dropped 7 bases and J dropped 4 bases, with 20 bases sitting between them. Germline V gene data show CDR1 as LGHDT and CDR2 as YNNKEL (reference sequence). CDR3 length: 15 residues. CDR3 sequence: CASTSTRDGIYEQYF. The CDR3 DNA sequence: TGTGCCAGCACCTCGACGCGGGACGGAATTTACGAGCAGTACTTC.

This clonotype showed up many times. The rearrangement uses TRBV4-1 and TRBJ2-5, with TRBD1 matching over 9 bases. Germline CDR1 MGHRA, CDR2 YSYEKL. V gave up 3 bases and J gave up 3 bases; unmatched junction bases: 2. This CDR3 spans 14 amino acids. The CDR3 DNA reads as TGCGCCAGCAGCCAGACAGGGGGGGAAGAGACCCAGTACTTC. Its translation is CASSQTGGEETQYF.

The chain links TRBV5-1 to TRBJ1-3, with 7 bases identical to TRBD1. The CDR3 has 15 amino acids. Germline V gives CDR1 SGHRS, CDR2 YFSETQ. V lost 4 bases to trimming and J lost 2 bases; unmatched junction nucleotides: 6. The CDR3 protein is CASSVEGGTGNTIYF. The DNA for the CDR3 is TGCGCCAGCAGCGTGGAAGGGGGCACTGGAAACACCATATATTTT. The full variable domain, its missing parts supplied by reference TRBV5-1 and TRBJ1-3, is KAGVTQTPRYLIKTRGQQVTLSCSPISGHRSVSWYQQTPGQGLQFLFEYFSETQRNKGNFPGRFSGRQFSNSRSEMNVSTLELGDSALYLCASSVEGGTGNTIYFGEGSWLTVV.

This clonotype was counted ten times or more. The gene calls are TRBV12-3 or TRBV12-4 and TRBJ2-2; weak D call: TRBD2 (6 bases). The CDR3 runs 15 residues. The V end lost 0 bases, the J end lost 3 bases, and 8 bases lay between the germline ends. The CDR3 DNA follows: TGTGCCAGCAGTTTAGCCGGGGGATACACCGGGGAGCTGTTTTTT. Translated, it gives CASSLAGGYTGELFF.

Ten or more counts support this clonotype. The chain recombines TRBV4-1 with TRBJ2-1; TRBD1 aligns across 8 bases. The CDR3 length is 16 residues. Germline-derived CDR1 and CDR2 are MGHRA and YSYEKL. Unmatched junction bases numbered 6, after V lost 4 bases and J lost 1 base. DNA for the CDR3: TGCGCCAGCAGCCCGATCAGGGGGCGATCCTACAATGAGCAGTTCTTC. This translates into CASSPIRGRSYNEQFF.

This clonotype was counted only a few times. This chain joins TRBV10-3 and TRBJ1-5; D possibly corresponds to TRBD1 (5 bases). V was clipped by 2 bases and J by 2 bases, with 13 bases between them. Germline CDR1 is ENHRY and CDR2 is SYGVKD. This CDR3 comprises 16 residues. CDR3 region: CAISEGHRGGNQPQHF. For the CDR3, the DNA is TGTGCCATCAGTGAGGGACATCGCGGGGGCAATCAGCCCCAGCATTTT.

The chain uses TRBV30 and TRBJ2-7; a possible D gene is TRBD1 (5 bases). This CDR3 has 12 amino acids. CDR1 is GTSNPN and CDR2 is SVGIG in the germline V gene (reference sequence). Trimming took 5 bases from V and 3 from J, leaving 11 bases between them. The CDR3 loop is CAWAPRGYEQYF. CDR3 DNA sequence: TGTGCCTGGGCGCCAAGGGGCTACGAGCAGTACTTC. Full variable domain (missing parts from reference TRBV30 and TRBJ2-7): SQTIHQWPATLVQPVGSPLSLECTVEGTSNPNLYWYRQAAGRGLQLLFYSVGIGQISSEVPQNLSASRPQDRQFILSSKKLLLSDSGFYLCAWAPRGYEQYFGPGTRLTVT.

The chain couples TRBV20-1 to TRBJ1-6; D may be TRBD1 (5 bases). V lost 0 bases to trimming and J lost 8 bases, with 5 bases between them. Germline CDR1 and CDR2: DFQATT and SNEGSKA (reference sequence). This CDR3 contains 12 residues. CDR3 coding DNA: TGCAGTGCTAGAGAGGGGGATTCACCCCTCCACTTT. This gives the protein CSAREGDSPLHF.

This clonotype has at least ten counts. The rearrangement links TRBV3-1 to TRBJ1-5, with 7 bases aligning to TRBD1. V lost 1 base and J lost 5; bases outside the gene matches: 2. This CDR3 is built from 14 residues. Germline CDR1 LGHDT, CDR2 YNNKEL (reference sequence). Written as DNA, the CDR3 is TGTGCCAGCAGCCAAGCCCAGGGGGATCAGCCCCAGCATTTT. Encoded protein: CASSQAQGDQPQHF.

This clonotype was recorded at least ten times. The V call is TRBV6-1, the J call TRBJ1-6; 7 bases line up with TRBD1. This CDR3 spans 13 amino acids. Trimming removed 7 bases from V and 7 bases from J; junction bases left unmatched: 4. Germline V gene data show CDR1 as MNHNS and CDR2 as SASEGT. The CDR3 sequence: CASTEDRNSPLHF. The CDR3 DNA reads TGTGCCAGCACGGAGGACAGGAATTCACCCCTCCACTTT.

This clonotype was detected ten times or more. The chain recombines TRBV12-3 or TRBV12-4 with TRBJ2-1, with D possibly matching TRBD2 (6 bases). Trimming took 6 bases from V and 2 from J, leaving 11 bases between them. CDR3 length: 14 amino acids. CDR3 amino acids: CASSPRGTYNEQFF. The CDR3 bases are TGTGCCAGCAGCCCGCGGGGTACCTACAATGAGCAGTTCTTC.

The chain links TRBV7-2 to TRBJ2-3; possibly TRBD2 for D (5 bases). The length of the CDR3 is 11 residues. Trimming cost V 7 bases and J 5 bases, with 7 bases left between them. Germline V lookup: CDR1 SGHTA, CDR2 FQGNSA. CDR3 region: CASTGLDTQYF. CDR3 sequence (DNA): TGTGCCAGCACGGGATTAGATACGCAGTATTTT.

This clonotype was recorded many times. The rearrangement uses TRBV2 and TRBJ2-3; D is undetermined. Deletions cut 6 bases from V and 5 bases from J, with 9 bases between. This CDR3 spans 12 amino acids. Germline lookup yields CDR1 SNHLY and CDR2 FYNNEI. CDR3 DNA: TGTGCCAGCAGAGACCTAGAAGATACGCAGTATTTT. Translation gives CASRDLEDTQYF.

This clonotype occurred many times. CDR3 in amino acids: CASSLSRVDTQYF. For the CDR3, the DNA is TGTGCCAGCAGTTTATCGAGAGTCGATACGCAGTATTTT. This chain joins TRBV27 and TRBJ2-3; no firm D call. Between the trimmed V and J ends, which lost 0 bases and 6 bases, there was a span of 7 bases. CDR3 length equals 13 residues. Germline loops: CDR1 MNHEY, CDR2 SMNVEV (reference sequence).

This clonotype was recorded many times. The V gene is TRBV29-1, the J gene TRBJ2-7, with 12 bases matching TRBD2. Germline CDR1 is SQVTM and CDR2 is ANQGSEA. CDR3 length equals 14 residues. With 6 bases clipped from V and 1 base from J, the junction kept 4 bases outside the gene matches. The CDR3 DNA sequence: TGCAGCGTCGCAGGGACTAGCGGGTCCTACGAGCAGTACTTC. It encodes CSVAGTSGSYEQYF.

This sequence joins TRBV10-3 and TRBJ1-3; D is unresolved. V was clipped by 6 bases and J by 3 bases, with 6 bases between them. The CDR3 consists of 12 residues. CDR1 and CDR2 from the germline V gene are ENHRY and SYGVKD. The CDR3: CAIRKSGNTIYF. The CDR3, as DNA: TGTGCCATCAGAAAGAGTGGAAACACCATATATTTT.

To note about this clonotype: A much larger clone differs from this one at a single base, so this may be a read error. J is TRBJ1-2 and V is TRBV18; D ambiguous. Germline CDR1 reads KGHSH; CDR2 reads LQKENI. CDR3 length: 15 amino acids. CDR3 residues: CASSPDDGFNYSYTF. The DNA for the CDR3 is TGTGCCAGCTCACCAGATGACGGCTTTAACTATAGCTACACCTTC.